A single sample is the source of the 23 T cell receptor beta chains below, sequenced in a study of T cells after yellow fever vaccination. TCRdb re-derived calls from the 5' RACE reads in MiXCR, one entry per CDR3 protein. This table has approximately 330,000 distinct CDR3 sequences, 4.1% appearing once. The sequencing here drew on PBMCs, taken 5 days after the yellow fever booster vaccination. These receptors all stem from a man aged 18 to 30 who received the YFV17D yellow fever vaccine.

This clonotype was seen more than once but under ten times. J is TRBJ1-2 and V is TRBV19, with 8 bases matching TRBD1. V lost 5 bases, J lost 7 bases, and 18 bases stayed unmatched. Germline V lookup: CDR1 LNHDA, CDR2 SQIVND (reference sequence). The CDR3 length is 17 residues. The CDR3: CASSLRDRLGGLPGYTF. CDR3 nucleotides: TGTGCCAGTAGTCTCCGGGACAGGCTGGGCGGCCTTCCTGGCTACACCTTC.

This clonotype was counted a few times. The chain combines TRBV14 with TRBJ2-1, with TRBD2 identical over 9 bases. CDR3 size: 17 residues. Germline V gives CDR1 SGHDN, CDR2 FVKESK. Trimming cost V 6 bases and J 0 bases; bases outside gene matches: 9. CDR3 sequence: CASSRGGAWSSYNEQFF. The CDR3 bases are TGTGCCAGCAGTCGCGGGGGGGCCTGGAGCTCCTACAATGAGCAGTTCTTC.

This clonotype came up a few times. This chain uses TRBV3-1 with TRBJ2-5; 7 nucleotides line up with TRBD2. V lost 3 bases, J lost 5 bases, and 12 bases stayed unmatched. This CDR3 comprises 16 residues. Looked up from germline, CDR1 is LGHDT and CDR2 is YNNKEL (reference sequence). The CDR3 region is CASSQRLGGGLETQYF. The CDR3 region has the DNA TGTGCCAGCAGCCAGAGGCTCGGCGGGGGTCTGGAGACCCAGTACTTC.

In its sample, this clonotype was seen a few times. The chain combines TRBV7-6 with TRBJ2-7; the match to TRBD1 covers 8 bases. In germline, CDR1 is SGHVS, CDR2 FNYEAQ. CDR3 length equals 15 residues. V gave up 5 bases and J gave up 4 bases; unmatched junction bases: 10. The CDR3 here is CASSPFEGQGYEQYF. As DNA, the CDR3 is TGTGCCAGCAGCCCATTCGAAGGACAGGGATACGAGCAGTACTTC.

This clonotype was counted a few times. The V call is TRBV4-3, the J call TRBJ2-2, with D uncertain. Trimming left V 4 bases short and J 0 bases short, with 6 bases between. CDR1 and CDR2 (germline): LGHNA, YSLEER. This CDR3 region has 14 residues. CDR3 region: CASSRSPNTGELFF. CDR3 in DNA: TGCGCCAGCAGCCGATCCCCGAACACCGGGGAGCTGTTTTTT.

The chain uses TRBV10-2 and TRBJ2-2, with D maybe TRBD2 (6 bases). CDR1 and CDR2 (germline): WSHSY, SAAADI. Trimming cost V 6 bases and J 0 bases, with 11 bases left between them. The CDR3 has 15 amino acids. CDR3 DNA sequence: TGCGCCAGCAGGGGGGGACCGACGAACACCGGGGAGCTGTTTTTT. Its protein product is CASRGGPTNTGELFF.

This clonotype occurred a few times. This chain connects TRBV20-1 to TRBJ2-6, with 12 bases aligning to TRBD1. The CDR3 contains 16 residues. CDR1 and CDR2 (germline): DFQATT, SNEGSKA (reference sequence). The junction had 3 bases not matched to a gene; V was cut back by 4 bases and J by 2 bases. CDR3 DNA sequence: TGCAGTGCTACGGGACAGGGGGCTGCTGGGGCCAACGTCCTGACTTTC. The encoded protein is CSATGQGAAGANVLTF.

V and J are TRBV5-1 and TRBJ2-1; 8 bases map to TRBD2. Germline CDR1 and CDR2: SGHRS and YFSETQ. Trimming at V came to 5 bases and at J to 6 bases, leaving 13 bases not matched to a gene. The CDR3 has 16 amino acids. The CDR3 loop reads CASRKSTSAVLNEQFF. As DNA, the CDR3 is TGCGCCAGCAGGAAATCGACTAGCGCGGTACTCAATGAGCAGTTCTTC.

This clonotype was found many times. The chain links TRBV5-1 to TRBJ1-1; D gene uncertain. Trimming took 5 bases from V and 1 from J, leaving 15 bases between them. The germline gives CDR1 SGHRS, CDR2 YFSETQ. This CDR3 is 15 amino acids long. The CDR3, as DNA: TGCGCCAGCAGTCTCAGCGCGGTCAAGAACACTGAAGCTTTCTTT. The encoded protein is CASSLSAVKNTEAFF.

This clonotype was observed at least ten times. The rearrangement links TRBV4-2 to TRBJ2-1; 8 nucleotides match TRBD2. V gave up 1 base and J gave up 10 bases; unmatched junction bases: 12. This CDR3 contains 16 residues. The V gene's germline CDR1 is LGHNA and CDR2 YNFKEQ. The CDR3 protein is CASSQAVRGARREQFF. CDR3 nucleotide sequence: TGTGCCAGCAGCCAAGCGGTGCGGGGGGCCCGGAGGGAGCAGTTCTTC.

This clonotype was observed a handful of times. The gene calls are TRBV19 and TRBJ1-1, with D tentatively TRBD1 (5 bases). Per the germline V gene, CDR1 is LNHDA and CDR2 is SQIVND (reference sequence). Trimming left V 6 bases short and J 6 bases short, with 20 bases between. The CDR3 loop spans 15 amino acids. The CDR3 DNA reads as TGTGCCAGTAGGCCCTTTGATGGAGGGACCCCTGAAGCTTTCTTT. Protein: CASRPFDGGTPEAFF. The variable domain in full, with the rest retrieved from reference TRBV19 and TRBJ1-1, is DGGITQSPKYLFRKEGQNVTLSCEQNLNHDAMYWYRQDPGQGLRLIYYSQIVNDFQKGDIAEGYSVSREKKESFPLTVTSAQKNPTAFYLCASRPFDGGTPEAFFGQGTRLTVV.

V gene TRBV4-1 combines with J gene TRBJ2-3, with 8 positions matching TRBD1. The V gene's germline CDR1 is MGHRA and CDR2 YSYEKL. This CDR3 spans 15 amino acids. Trimming took 4 bases from V and 2 from J; bases not matched to a gene: 5. DNA for the CDR3: TGCGCCAGCAGCCCTGGACAGGGTCCCACAGATACGCAGTATTTT. This gives the protein CASSPGQGPTDTQYF.

This clonotype was found a few times. The gene calls are TRBV29-1 and TRBJ2-1; D is possibly TRBD1 (6 bases). The germline CDR1 and CDR2 sequences are SQVTM and ANQGSEA. V lost 5 bases and J lost 8, with 13 bases in between. The CDR3 is 12 amino acids. The CDR3 DNA is TGCAGCGTTCCGCTCAGGGGAGATGAGCAGTTCTTC. Protein sequence: CSVPLRGDEQFF.

A few counts support this clonotype. The chain employs TRBV6-2 or TRBV6-3 and TRBJ1-2; TRBD1 matches 10 bases. V dropped 2 bases and J dropped 3; count of bases not matched to a gene: 9. Germline values: CDR1 MNHEY, CDR2 SVGEGT. The CDR3 consists of 17 residues. The CDR3 region has the DNA TGTGCCAGCAGTTACGAGGTGACAGGGGGCGCTGACTATGGCTACACCTTC. It translates to CASSYEVTGGADYGYTF.

The chain has TRBV7-2 and TRBJ2-4; 7 bases are a match to TRBD1. The length of the CDR3 is 14 residues. The V segment lost 3 bases and the J segment 6 bases; nucleotides outside the gene matches: 5. The V gene's germline CDR1 is SGHTA and CDR2 FQGNSA. The CDR3 coding sequence is TGTGCCAGCAGCTTGCCCGGGACAGTAAACATTCAGTACTTC. This encodes CASSLPGTVNIQYF.

At least ten counts were recorded for this clonotype. CDR3 amino acids: CASSPNIGTEAFF. CDR3 coding DNA: TGTGCCAGCAGCCCAAATATCGGCACTGAAGCTTTCTTT. This chain uses TRBV12-3 or TRBV12-4 with TRBJ1-1, with unresolved D. This CDR3 has 13 amino acids. The V end was cut by 6 bases, the J end by 4 bases, with 12 bases between.

In DNA form, the CDR3 reads TGCGCCAGCAGCTCCTTAGCGGGGGGGACTGCCGGGGAGCTGTTTTTT. Translation gives CASSSLAGGTAGELFF. The chain couples TRBV5-1 to TRBJ2-2, with 11 positions matching TRBD2. V shed 3 bases and J 6 bases; nucleotides not matched to a gene: 7. CDR3 length: 16 residues. Per germline, CDR1 SGHRS and CDR2 YFSETQ.

This clonotype was counted at least ten times. V gene TRBV20-1 combines with J gene TRBJ1-2; 9 positions match TRBD1. The CDR3 is 13 residues long. Looked up from germline, CDR1 is DFQATT and CDR2 is SNEGSKA (reference sequence). V lost 6 bases to trimming and J lost 7 bases; unmatched junction nucleotides: 9. The CDR3 is CSAPKQGAVGYTF. The CDR3 bases are TGCAGTGCGCCGAAACAGGGGGCGGTTGGCTACACCTTC.

J is TRBJ2-1 and V is TRBV20-1, with 10 bases aligning to TRBD1. CDR1 DFQATT and CDR2 SNEGSKA come from the germline V gene (reference sequence). This CDR3 is 13 amino acids long. The CDR3 is CNARDRGRAEQFF. The CDR3 DNA follows: TGCAACGCGCGGGACAGGGGACGGGCTGAGCAGTTCTTC.

V gene TRBV27 combines with J gene TRBJ1-5; no clear D. The CDR3 has 14 amino acids. V lost 0 bases and J lost 5, with 8 bases in between. The V gene's germline CDR1 is MNHEY and CDR2 SMNVEV (reference sequence). CDR3 protein: CASSLSVADQPQHF. As DNA, the CDR3 is TGTGCCAGCAGTTTATCGGTGGCAGATCAGCCCCAGCATTTT.

This clonotype was detected many times. This chain connects TRBV11-1 to TRBJ1-1; maybe TRBD1 (6 bases). This CDR3 is built from 17 residues. Germline V gene lookup returns CDR1 SGHAT and CDR2 FQDESV (reference sequence). The V gene lost 4 bases and the J gene lost 1 base, with 19 bases spanning the gap. CDR3 sequence (DNA): TGTGCCAGCAGCTCCTGGAAACCCGGACAGCCGAACACTGAAGCTTTCTTT. This translates into CASSSWKPGQPNTEAFF.

This clonotype was observed a few times. A junction end diverges from the germline sequence, so it may reflect a read error. V usage is TRBV4-1 and J usage is TRBJ2-1; D call uncertain. CDR3 length: 13 amino acids. Per the germline V gene, CDR1 is MGHRA and CDR2 is YSYEKL. The CDR3 coding sequence is TGCGCCAGCAGCCGGGCCTCGCACGTCGAGCGGTTCTTC. Translated, it gives CASSRASHVERFF.

This clonotype has a handful of counts. This chain links TRBV20-1 with TRBJ2-2, with TRBD2 matching over 8 bases. V lost 6 bases, J lost 1 base, and 4 bases stayed unmatched. The CDR3 contains 14 residues. Germline V gene sequence: CDR1 DFQATT, CDR2 SNEGSKA (reference sequence). CDR3 coding DNA: TGCAGTGCAATGAGCGGGGGGAACACCGGGGAGCTGTTTTTT. Protein sequence: CSAMSGGNTGELFF.